This TCR beta chain was recorded in a study of CXCR3-negative and CXCR3-positive naive CD8 T cells (dated by TCRdb to about 2019). With regard to the full study: Approximately 140 million TRB reads were obtained in total, roughly 1.5 +/- 0.3 million reads per library. The diversity and physicochemical repertoire analyses included 11 donors pooled from two independent experiments. TRBV-TRBJ cluster analysis included naive subsets from five or six donors and memory cells from 3 donors.

For every CD8+ T cell subset, under 350,000 cells were flow-sorted straight into RLT lysis buffer, and each subset was sorted in triplicate. To keep memory contaminants out, a stringent definition of naive CD8+ T cells was applied: CD45RO-CCR7+CD27+CD95-. Using standard density gradient centrifugation, peripheral blood mononuclear cells were isolated from buffy coats. Naive CXCR3-negative and CXCR3-positive CD8+ T cells were flow-sorted on a FACSAria III. Total RNA was extracted from sorted cells with an RNeasy Mini Kit. Worth noting for this clonotype: Its target antigen remains unknown.

What the research found in general, with its limitations: Within the same donor, TRBV-TRBJ usage looked similar between naive CXCR3-negative and CXCR3-positive cells, but memory cells had distinct patterns. Because CXCR3 expression was partially decreased after cryopreservation, freshly isolated PBMCs were used for most assays. Comparably high repertoire diversity was found in both naive subsets, whereas much lower repertoire diversity was found in memory CD8+ T cells. TRB CDR3s from CXCR3-positive naive cells showed higher hydrophobicity (lower Kidera factor 4), lower energy, and higher strength and volume indices than CXCR3-negative naive cells. Because surface CD5, which has been linked to self-reactivity in mice, was comparable between naive subsets, TCR interaction strength was also inferred from TRB CDR3 physicochemical properties.

Reads for this sample came from a NextSeq 550. The Human TCR Profiling Kit (MiLaboratory) was used to make UMI-labeled 5' RACE TRB cDNA libraries. The full amount of extracted RNA was used for cDNA synthesis, and the full amount of resulting cDNA was used for PCR amplification. Libraries were prepared in parallel with an identical number of PCR cycles. Per the source publication's procedure: MIGEC and MiXCR extracted about 50,000 +/- 10,000 unique UMI-labeled TRB cDNA molecules per library, requiring at least two reads per UMI. Each library averaged approximately 40,000 +/- 10,000 functional in-frame TRB CDR3 nucleotide clonotypes without stop codons. After downsampling to 5000 UMI-labeled TRB molecules per sample, diversity metrics such as normalized Shannon-Wiener and Chao1 were calculated in VDJtools. Clonotype-size-weighted physicochemical properties of the central five CDR3 residues (interaction energy, strength, volume and Kidera factor 4) were computed in VDJtools. TCRdb reprocessed the reads and lists each CDR3 protein sequence as a single entry, with no DNA. These V and J calls derive from TCRdb rather than the authors' analysis. This sample's table lists about 6,700 distinct CDR3 sequences. About 1% of the sample lies in the top ten.

According to the germline V gene, CDR1 reads SQVTM and CDR2 reads ANQGSEA. The CDR3 runs 14 amino acids, cysteine and phenylalanine included. The DNA is unrecorded. This sequence was found in a human donor in good health. Some clones in this sample may be carry-over from other donors' samples. The chain joins TRBV29-1 to TRBJ2-3; TCRdb lists TRBD1, though no DNA is available to test this call. Sequencing input: naive CXCR3- CD8+ T cells from blood. What the cell subset or site label conveys for this sample: CD45RO-CCR7+CD27+CD95- naive CD8+ T cells lacking CXCR3 (TNR3-). The CDR3 region reads CSVKQGGEADTQYF.